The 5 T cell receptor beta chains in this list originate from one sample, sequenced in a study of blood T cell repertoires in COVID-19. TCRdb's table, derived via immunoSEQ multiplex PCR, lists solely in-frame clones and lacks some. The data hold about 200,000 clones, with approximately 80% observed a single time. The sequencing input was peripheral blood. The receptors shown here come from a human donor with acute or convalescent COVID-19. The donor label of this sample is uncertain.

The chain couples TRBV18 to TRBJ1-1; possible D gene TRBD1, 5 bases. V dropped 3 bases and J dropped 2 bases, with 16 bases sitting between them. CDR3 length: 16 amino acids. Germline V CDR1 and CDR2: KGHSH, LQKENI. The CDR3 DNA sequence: TGTGCCAGCTCACCTAGGGATTCCTGGGGCAACACTGAAGCTTTCTTT. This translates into CASSPRDSWGNTEAFF.

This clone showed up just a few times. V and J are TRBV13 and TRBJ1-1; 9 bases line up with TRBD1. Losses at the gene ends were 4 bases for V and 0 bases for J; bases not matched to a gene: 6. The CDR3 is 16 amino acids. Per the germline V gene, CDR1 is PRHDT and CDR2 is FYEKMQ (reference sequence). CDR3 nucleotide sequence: TGTGCCAGCAGCTCGACAGGGGGGGAGGTGAACACTGAAGCTTTCTTT. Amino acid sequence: CASSSTGGEVNTEAFF.

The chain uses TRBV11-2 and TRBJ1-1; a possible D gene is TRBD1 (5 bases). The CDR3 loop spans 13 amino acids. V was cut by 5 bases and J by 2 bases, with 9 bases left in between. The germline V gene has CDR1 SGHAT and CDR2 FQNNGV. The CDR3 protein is CASSQGSNTEAFF. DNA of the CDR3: TGTGCCAGCAGCCAGGGCAGTAACACTGAAGCTTTCTTT.

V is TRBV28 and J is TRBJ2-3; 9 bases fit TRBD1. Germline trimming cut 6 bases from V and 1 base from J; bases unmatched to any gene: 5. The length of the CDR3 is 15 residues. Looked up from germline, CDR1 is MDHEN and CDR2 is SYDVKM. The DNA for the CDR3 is TGTGCCAGCAGCCCACAGGGGGCGGGCACAGATACGCAGTATTTT. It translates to CASSPQGAGTDTQYF. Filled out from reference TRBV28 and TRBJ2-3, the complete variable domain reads DVKVTQSSRYLVKRTGEKVFLECVQDMDHENMFWYRQDPGLGLRLIYFSYDVKMKEKGDIPEGYSVSREKKERFSLILESASTNQTSMYLCASSPQGAGTDTQYFGPGTRLTVL.

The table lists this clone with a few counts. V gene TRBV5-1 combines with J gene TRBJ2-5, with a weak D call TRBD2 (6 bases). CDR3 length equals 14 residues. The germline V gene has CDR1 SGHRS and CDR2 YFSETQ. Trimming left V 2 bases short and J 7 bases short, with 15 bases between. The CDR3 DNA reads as TGCGCCAGCAGCTTCTCCGGGACGGAGGGGACCCAGTACTTC. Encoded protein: CASSFSGTEGTQYF.